A selection of T cell receptor beta chains follows, all from one sample in a study of blood T cell repertoires in COVID-19. TCRdb keeps only in-frame clones here, not all; method: immunoSEQ multiplex PCR. The sample yields approximately 99,000 clones, around 87% seen once. The sequenced material came from peripheral blood. These receptors were taken from a human donor in a cohort sampled during active COVID-19. The CDR3 runs from the conserved cysteine through the conserved F or W. Each record gives: V gene, J gene, D gene, clone size, CDR3 DNA, CDR3 protein. The D gene is left open where the match is weak. Some rows have no size entry. The others give once, few or many, or a class for an expanded clone.

V gene: TRBV9
J gene: TRBJ1-5
D gene: -
clone size: -
CDR3 DNA: TGTGCCAGCAGCGCAGTTCCTGGTGGCAATCAGCCCCAGCATTTT
CDR3 protein: CASSAVPGGNQPQHF

V gene: TRBV4-2
J gene: TRBJ2-3
D gene: TRBD2
clone size: -
CDR3 DNA: TGTGCCAGCAGCCAAGATGCAGGAGCGGGAAGGGACACAGATACGCAGTATTTT
CDR3 protein: CASSQDAGAGRDTDTQYF

V gene: TRBV15
J gene: TRBJ2-5
D gene: -
clone size: once
CDR3 DNA: TGTGCCACCAGCAGAGGTCGGGGAGAGACCCAGTACTTC
CDR3 protein: CATSRGRGETQYF

V gene: TRBV9
J gene: TRBJ1-5
D gene: -
clone size: -
CDR3 DNA: TGTGCCAGCAGCGTAGAGGGGGGGGTTCAGCCCCAGCATTTT
CDR3 protein: CASSVEGGVQPQHF

V gene: TRBV2
J gene: TRBJ2-1
D gene: TRBD2
clone size: -
CDR3 DNA: TGTGCCATCCCCAGGCGGGGGACTAGTTTGTATGAGCAGTTCTTC
CDR3 protein: CAIPRRGTSLYEQFF

V gene: TRBV10-3
J gene: TRBJ2-2
D gene: -
clone size: -
CDR3 DNA: TGTGCCATTCGACAGGACAGAAACACCGGGGAGCTGTTTTTT
CDR3 protein: CAIRQDRNTGELFF

V gene: TRBV7-8
J gene: TRBJ2-2
D gene: -
clone size: -
CDR3 DNA: TGTGCCAGCAGCTTGGAGGTGGGGGAGCTGTTTTTT
CDR3 protein: CASSLEVGELFF

V gene: TRBV14
J gene: TRBJ2-1
D gene: -
clone size: -
CDR3 DNA: TGTGCCAGCAGCGCATTACTAGTCTACAATGAGCAGTTCTTC
CDR3 protein: CASSALLVYNEQFF

V gene: TRBV9
J gene: TRBJ2-1
D gene: TRBD2
clone size: -
CDR3 DNA: TGTGCCAGCAGCGTAGAACCGGGAGGGCCCTCCTACAATGAGCAGTTCTTC
CDR3 protein: CASSVEPGGPSYNEQFF

V gene: TRBV6-5
J gene: TRBJ2-7
D gene: -
clone size: -
CDR3 DNA: TGTGCCAGCAGTTACGAACTTCCCCCCTACGAGCAGTACTTC
CDR3 protein: CASSYELPPYEQYF

V gene: TRBV6-5
J gene: TRBJ1-5
D gene: -
clone size: -
CDR3 DNA: TGTGCCAGCAGATTACGACAGGACAGCAATCAGCCCCAGCATTTT
CDR3 protein: CASRLRQDSNQPQHF

V gene: TRBV11-2
J gene: TRBJ1-3
D gene: -
clone size: -
CDR3 DNA: TGTGCCAGCAGCTCCCTCGGGGGACGAAACACCATATATTTT
CDR3 protein: CASSSLGGRNTIYF

V gene: TRBV4-1
J gene: TRBJ2-7
D gene: TRBD2
clone size: -
CDR3 DNA: TGCGCCAGCAGCCCGCTCGGGGGGGAGCAGTACTTC
CDR3 protein: CASSPLGGEQYF

V gene: TRBV27
J gene: TRBJ1-2
D gene: -
clone size: -
CDR3 DNA: TGTGCCAGCAGTTTAGGGCAGGGAGGCTCCCAATATGGCTACACCTTC
CDR3 protein: CASSLGQGGSQYGYTF

V gene: TRBV5-6
J gene: TRBJ1-2
D gene: TRBD1
clone size: -
CDR3 DNA: TGTGCCAGCAGCTTGAAGGGGGCAGCGTTCTATGGCTACACCTTC
CDR3 protein: CASSLKGAAFYGYTF

V gene: TRBV25-1
J gene: TRBJ2-3
D gene: TRBD1
clone size: -
CDR3 DNA: TGTGCCAGCACCCAATTGAGGGGGCTCGACACAGATACGCAGTATTTT
CDR3 protein: CASTQLRGLDTDTQYF

V gene: TRBV6-2/TRBV6-3
J gene: TRBJ2-7
D gene: TRBD1
clone size: -
CDR3 DNA: TGTGCCAGCAGTTACGACAGGGGCCAAGTCCACGAGCAGTACTTC
CDR3 protein: CASSYDRGQVHEQYF

V gene: TRBV19
J gene: TRBJ2-2
D gene: -
clone size: -
CDR3 DNA: TGTGCCAGTAGACCCGACTCTCACCGCCGTCGCACCGGGGAGCTGTTTTTT
CDR3 protein: CASRPDSHRRRTGELFF

V gene: TRBV4-1
J gene: TRBJ2-7
D gene: TRBD2
clone size: -
CDR3 DNA: TGCGCCAGCAGTCCCTTCGGGACTAGCGGGAGACTCCCCTACGAGCAGTACTTC
CDR3 protein: CASSPFGTSGRLPYEQYF

V gene: TRBV7-2
J gene: TRBJ1-3
D gene: -
clone size: once
CDR3 DNA: TGTGCCAGCACCCCCGGAGGAGGTACTGGAAACACCATATATTTT
CDR3 protein: CASTPGGGTGNTIYF

V gene: TRBV28
J gene: TRBJ1-5
D gene: TRBD1
clone size: -
CDR3 DNA: TGTGCCACCACACCAGGCCGAAGGCCAGGGGGCGAAAGGAGCAATCAGCCCCAGCATTTT
CDR3 protein: CATTPGRRPGGERSNQPQHF

V gene: TRBV15
J gene: TRBJ1-1
D gene: -
clone size: -
CDR3 DNA: TGTGCCACCAGCGCGATTCAAAGGGGGACTGAAGCTTTCTTT
CDR3 protein: CATSAIQRGTEAFF

V gene: TRBV4-1
J gene: TRBJ1-5
D gene: -
clone size: -
CDR3 DNA: TGCGCCAGCAGCCAAGACCCTGCGGGGGATCAGCCCCAGCATTTT
CDR3 protein: CASSQDPAGDQPQHF

V gene: TRBV5-1
J gene: TRBJ2-2
D gene: TRBD1
clone size: -
CDR3 DNA: TGCGCCAGCAGCGGCGACAGGGACACCGGGGAGCTGTTTTTT
CDR3 protein: CASSGDRDTGELFF

V gene: TRBV28
J gene: TRBJ2-6
D gene: TRBD1
clone size: few
CDR3 DNA: TGTGCCAGCAGGGTTCCGGGACAGGGGGCTACTGGGGCCAACGTCCTGACTTTC
CDR3 protein: CASRVPGQGATGANVLTF

V gene: TRBV27
J gene: TRBJ1-1
D gene: TRBD1
clone size: -
CDR3 DNA: TGTGCCAGCAGTTGGGACAGGGCGGGTCCTGAAGCTTTCTTT
CDR3 protein: CASSWDRAGPEAFF

V gene: TRBV7-9
J gene: TRBJ2-7
D gene: -
clone size: -
CDR3 DNA: TGTGCCAGCAGCTTGGGAGGCGGTGGGGGCTACGAGCAGTACTTC
CDR3 protein: CASSLGGGGGYEQYF

V gene: TRBV5-1
J gene: TRBJ1-5
D gene: -
clone size: -
CDR3 DNA: TGCGCCAGCAGCCCGGATTCGGGGGGCGGGTATCAGCCCCAGCATTTT
CDR3 protein: CASSPDSGGGYQPQHF

V gene: TRBV6-2/TRBV6-3
J gene: TRBJ1-5
D gene: TRBD1
clone size: -
CDR3 DNA: TGTGCCAGCAGTTACCCGACAGGGGTCGGGGCTGATGATCAGCCCCAGCATTTT
CDR3 protein: CASSYPTGVGADDQPQHF

V gene: TRBV18
J gene: TRBJ1-5
D gene: -
clone size: -
CDR3 DNA: TGTGCCAGCTCACAAAACCCGCCAAGGGGCGGTCAGCCCCAGCATTTT
CDR3 protein: CASSQNPPRGGQPQHF

V gene: TRBV7-9
J gene: TRBJ2-1
D gene: TRBD1
clone size: -
CDR3 DNA: TGTGCCAGCAGGCCACAGGGGCCCTACAATGAGCAGTTCTTC
CDR3 protein: CASRPQGPYNEQFF

V gene: TRBV15
J gene: TRBJ2-1
D gene: TRBD2
clone size: -
CDR3 DNA: TGTGCCACCAGCAGAGGTCGGGAGGTTGATAATGAGCAGTTCTTC
CDR3 protein: CATSRGREVDNEQFF

V gene: TRBV28
J gene: TRBJ2-7
D gene: TRBD2
clone size: -
CDR3 DNA: TGTGCCAGCAGTTTAGGCCTAGCGGGCGAGCAGTACTTC
CDR3 protein: CASSLGLAGEQYF

V gene: TRBV2
J gene: TRBJ2-2
D gene: -
clone size: few
CDR3 DNA: TGTGCCAGCAGCTCGATACTAGGCCCCGGGGAGCTGTTTTTT
CDR3 protein: CASSSILGPGELFF

V gene: TRBV7-2
J gene: TRBJ2-1
D gene: TRBD2
clone size: -
CDR3 DNA: TGTGCCAGCAAGACCGGGACTAGCGGGAGTTGGGAGCAGTTCTTC
CDR3 protein: CASKTGTSGSWEQFF

V gene: TRBV27
J gene: TRBJ1-5
D gene: -
clone size: -
CDR3 DNA: TGTGCCAGCAGTTCCACTGGTGAAGCCCAGCATTTT
CDR3 protein: CASSSTGEAQHF

V gene: TRBV7-2
J gene: TRBJ2-7
D gene: -
clone size: -
CDR3 DNA: TGTGCCAGCAGCTTAAGGGTGGGGGGAAGTCACGAGCAGTACTTC
CDR3 protein: CASSLRVGGSHEQYF

V gene: TRBV18
J gene: TRBJ2-2
D gene: -
clone size: -
CDR3 DNA: TGTGCCAGCTCACTCCCCGGAGTATCCGGGGAGCTGTTTTTT
CDR3 protein: CASSLPGVSGELFF

V gene: TRBV11-2
J gene: TRBJ1-3
D gene: -
clone size: few
CDR3 DNA: TGTGCCAGCAGCTTTGAGCCATTGGGCCACCTCTCTGGAAACACCATATATTTT
CDR3 protein: CASSFEPLGHLSGNTIYF

V gene: TRBV9
J gene: TRBJ2-3
D gene: -
clone size: -
CDR3 DNA: TGTGCCAGCAGCCCACTAGGACCGCGCACAGATACGCAGTATTTT
CDR3 protein: CASSPLGPRTDTQYF

V gene: TRBV3-1/TRBV3-2
J gene: TRBJ2-1
D gene: TRBD2
clone size: -
CDR3 DNA: TGTGCCAGCAGCCAAGAAGTGGGCAGCGGGAGTTTGGAGGATGAGCAGTTCTTC
CDR3 protein: CASSQEVGSGSLEDEQFF

V gene: TRBV11-2
J gene: TRBJ2-2
D gene: TRBD2
clone size: -
CDR3 DNA: TGTGCCAGCAGGACTAGCGCCGGGGAGCTGTTTTTT
CDR3 protein: CASRTSAGELFF

V gene: TRBV19
J gene: TRBJ2-5
D gene: -
clone size: -
CDR3 DNA: TGTGCCAGTAGTATAGATGGTCGCCAGGGGCGAGAAGAGACCCAGTACTTC
CDR3 protein: CASSIDGRQGREETQYF

V gene: TRBV7-3
J gene: TRBJ1-3
D gene: -
clone size: -
CDR3 DNA: TGTGCCAGCAGCTTCTCCGGGAACTCTGGAAACACCATATATTTT
CDR3 protein: CASSFSGNSGNTIYF

V gene: TRBV7-2
J gene: TRBJ2-2
D gene: TRBD2
clone size: -
CDR3 DNA: TGTGCCAGCAGCCCCGGGGTGCTAGCGGGAAACACCGGGGAGCTGTTTTTT
CDR3 protein: CASSPGVLAGNTGELFF

V gene: TRBV7-2
J gene: TRBJ1-2
D gene: -
clone size: -
CDR3 DNA: TGTGCCAGCACCCAAGGGGGGGACGTGATCTATGGCTACACCTTC
CDR3 protein: CASTQGGDVIYGYTF

V gene: TRBV11-2
J gene: TRBJ1-4
D gene: -
clone size: -
CDR3 DNA: TGTGCCAGCAGCTTACCGCGGCCTAATGAAAAACTGTTTTTT
CDR3 protein: CASSLPRPNEKLFF

V gene: TRBV6-5
J gene: TRBJ1-1
D gene: -
clone size: -
CDR3 DNA: TGTGCCAGCAGTTTCGGGACTCCGAACGCTGAAGCTTTCTTT
CDR3 protein: CASSFGTPNAEAFF

V gene: TRBV7-9
J gene: TRBJ2-1
D gene: -
clone size: -
CDR3 DNA: TGTGCCAGCAGCCGGGAATCCTCCTACAATGAGCAGTTCTTC
CDR3 protein: CASSRESSYNEQFF

V gene: TRBV7-2
J gene: TRBJ2-1
D gene: -
clone size: -
CDR3 DNA: TGTGCCAGCAGCCTGGACACAGGAGCCTACAATGAGCAGTTCTTC
CDR3 protein: CASSLDTGAYNEQFF

V gene: TRBV5-1
J gene: TRBJ1-6
D gene: TRBD1
clone size: -
CDR3 DNA: TGCGCCAGCAGCGGGACACAGGGGGCCAATTCACCCCTCCACTTT
CDR3 protein: CASSGTQGANSPLHF

V gene: TRBV6-5
J gene: TRBJ1-3
D gene: -
clone size: -
CDR3 DNA: TGTGCCAGCAGTTACGGCGGGCAGCCCGGAAACACCATATATTTT
CDR3 protein: CASSYGGQPGNTIYF

V gene: TRBV5-1
J gene: TRBJ2-2
D gene: -
clone size: -
CDR3 DNA: TGCGCCAGCAGCTTGACACCTTTGAACACCGGGGAGCTGTTTTTT
CDR3 protein: CASSLTPLNTGELFF

V gene: TRBV28
J gene: TRBJ2-1
D gene: -
clone size: once
CDR3 DNA: TGTGCCAGCAGTTTTCGAGACAGAAGCTCCTACAATGAGCAGTTCTTC
CDR3 protein: CASSFRDRSSYNEQFF